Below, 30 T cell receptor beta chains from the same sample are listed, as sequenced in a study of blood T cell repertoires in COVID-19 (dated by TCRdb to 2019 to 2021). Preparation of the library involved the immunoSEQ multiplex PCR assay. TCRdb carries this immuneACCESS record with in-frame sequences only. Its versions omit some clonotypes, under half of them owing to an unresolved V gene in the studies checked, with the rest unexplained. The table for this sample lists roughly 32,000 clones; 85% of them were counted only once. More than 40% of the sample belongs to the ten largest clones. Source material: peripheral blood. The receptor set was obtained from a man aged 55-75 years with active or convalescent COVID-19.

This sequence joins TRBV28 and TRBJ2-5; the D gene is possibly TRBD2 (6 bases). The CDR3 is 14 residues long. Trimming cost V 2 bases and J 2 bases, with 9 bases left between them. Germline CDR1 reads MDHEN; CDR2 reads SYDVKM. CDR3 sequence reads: CASSLRGIQETQYF. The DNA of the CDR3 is TGTGCCAGCAGTTTACGGGGGATACAAGAGACCCAGTACTTC.

The CDR3 DNA is TGCGCCAGCAGTCTGGCCCAAAGGACAGGGCTGAACACTGAAGCTTTCTTT. Its protein product is CASSLAQRTGLNTEAFF. The chain is built from TRBV5-1 and TRBJ1-1; TRBD1 matches at 8 bases. Looked up from germline, CDR1 is SGHRS and CDR2 is YFSETQ. There are 17 residues in the CDR3. Unmatched junction bases numbered 12, after V lost 5 bases and J lost 0 bases.

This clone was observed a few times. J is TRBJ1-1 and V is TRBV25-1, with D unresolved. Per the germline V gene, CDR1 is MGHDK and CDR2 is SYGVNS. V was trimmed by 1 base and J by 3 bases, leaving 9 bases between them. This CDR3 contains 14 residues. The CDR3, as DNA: TGTGCCAGCAGTGAATTGGAGGGCGACACTGAAGCTTTCTTT. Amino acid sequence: CASSELEGDTEAFF. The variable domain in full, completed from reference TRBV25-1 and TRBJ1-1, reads EADIYQTPRYLVIGTGKKITLECSQTMGHDKMYWYQQDPGMELHLIHYSYGVNSTEKGDLSSESTVSRIRTEHFPLTLESARPSHTSQYLCASSELEGDTEAFFGQGTRLTVV.

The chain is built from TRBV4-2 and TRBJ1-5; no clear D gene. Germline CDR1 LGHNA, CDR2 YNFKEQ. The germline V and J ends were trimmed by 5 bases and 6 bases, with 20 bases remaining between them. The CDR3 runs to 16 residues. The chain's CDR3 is CASSFPTGSEAQPQHF. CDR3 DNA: TGTGCCAGCAGCTTTCCTACCGGGTCGGAGGCTCAGCCCCAGCATTTT.

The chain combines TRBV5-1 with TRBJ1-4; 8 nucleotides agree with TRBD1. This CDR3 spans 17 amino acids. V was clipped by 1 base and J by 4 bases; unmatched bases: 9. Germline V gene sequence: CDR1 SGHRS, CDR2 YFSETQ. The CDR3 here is CASSLSSYRGINEKLFF. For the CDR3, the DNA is TGCGCCAGCAGCTTGTCCTCTTACAGGGGGATTAATGAAAAACTGTTTTTT.

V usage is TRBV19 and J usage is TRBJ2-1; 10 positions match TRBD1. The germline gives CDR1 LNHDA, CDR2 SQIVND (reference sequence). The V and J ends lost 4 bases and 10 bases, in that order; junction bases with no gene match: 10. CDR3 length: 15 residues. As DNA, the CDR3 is TGTGCCAGTAGTAGTTTAGGGACAGGGGTTTCCGAGCAGTTCTTC. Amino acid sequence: CASSSLGTGVSEQFF.

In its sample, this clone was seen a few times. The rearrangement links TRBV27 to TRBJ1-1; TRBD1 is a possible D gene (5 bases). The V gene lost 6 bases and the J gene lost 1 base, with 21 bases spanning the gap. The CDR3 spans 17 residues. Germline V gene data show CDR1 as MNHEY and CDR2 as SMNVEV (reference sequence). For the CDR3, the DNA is TGTGCCAGCAGACCTTATACAGTGGGGGGATCGAACACTGAAGCTTTCTTT. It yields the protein CASRPYTVGGSNTEAFF.

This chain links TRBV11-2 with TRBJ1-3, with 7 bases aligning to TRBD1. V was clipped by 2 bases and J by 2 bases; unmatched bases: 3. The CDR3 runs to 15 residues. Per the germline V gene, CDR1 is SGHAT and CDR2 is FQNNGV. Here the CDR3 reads CASSLTGATGNTIYF. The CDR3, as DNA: TGTGCCAGCAGCTTAACAGGGGCCACTGGAAACACCATATATTTT.

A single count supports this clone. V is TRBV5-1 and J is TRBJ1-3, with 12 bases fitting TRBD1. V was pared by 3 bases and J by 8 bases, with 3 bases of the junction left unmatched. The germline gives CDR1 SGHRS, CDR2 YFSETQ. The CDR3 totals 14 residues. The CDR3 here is CASSSGTGGDTIYF. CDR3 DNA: TGCGCCAGCAGCTCCGGGACAGGGGGCGACACCATATATTTT.

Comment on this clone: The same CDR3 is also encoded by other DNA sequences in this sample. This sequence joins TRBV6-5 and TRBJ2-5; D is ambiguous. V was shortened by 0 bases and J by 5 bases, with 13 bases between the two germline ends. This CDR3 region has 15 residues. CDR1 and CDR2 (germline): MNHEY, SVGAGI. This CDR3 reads CASSYSRPPQETQYF. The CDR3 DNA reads TGTGCCAGCAGTTACTCGAGGCCGCCTCAGGAGACCCAGTACTTC.

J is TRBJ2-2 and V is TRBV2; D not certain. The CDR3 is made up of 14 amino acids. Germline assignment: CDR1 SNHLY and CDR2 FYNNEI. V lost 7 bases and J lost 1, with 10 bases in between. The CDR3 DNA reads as TGTGCCAGCATCAACAAAAGGAACACCGGGGAGCTGTTTTTT. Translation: CASINKRNTGELFF.

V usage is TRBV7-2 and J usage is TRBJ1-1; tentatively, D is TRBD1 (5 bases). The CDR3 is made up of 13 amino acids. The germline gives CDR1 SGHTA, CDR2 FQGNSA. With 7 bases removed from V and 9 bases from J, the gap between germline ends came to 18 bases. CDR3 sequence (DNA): TGTGCCAGCAACCTAATGGGGGAGGGGAAAGCTTTCTTT. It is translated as CASNLMGEGKAFF.

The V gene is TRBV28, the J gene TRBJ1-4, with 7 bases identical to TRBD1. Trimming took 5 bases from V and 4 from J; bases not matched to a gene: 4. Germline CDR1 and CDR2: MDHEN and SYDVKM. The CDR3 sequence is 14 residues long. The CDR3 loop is CASSPGQINEKLFF. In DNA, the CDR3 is TGTGCCAGCAGTCCGGGACAGATTAATGAAAAACTGTTTTTT. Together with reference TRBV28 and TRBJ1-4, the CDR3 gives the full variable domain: DVKVTQSSRYLVKRTGEKVFLECVQDMDHENMFWYRQDPGLGLRLIYFSYDVKMKEKGDIPEGYSVSREKKERFSLILESASTNQTSMYLCASSPGQINEKLFFGSGTQLSVL.

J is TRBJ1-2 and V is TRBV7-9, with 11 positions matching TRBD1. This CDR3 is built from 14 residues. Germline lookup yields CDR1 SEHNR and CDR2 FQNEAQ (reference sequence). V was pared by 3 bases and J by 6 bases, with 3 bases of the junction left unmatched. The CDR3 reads CASSFSGQGDGYTF. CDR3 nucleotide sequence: TGTGCCAGCAGCTTTTCGGGACAGGGGGATGGCTACACCTTC.

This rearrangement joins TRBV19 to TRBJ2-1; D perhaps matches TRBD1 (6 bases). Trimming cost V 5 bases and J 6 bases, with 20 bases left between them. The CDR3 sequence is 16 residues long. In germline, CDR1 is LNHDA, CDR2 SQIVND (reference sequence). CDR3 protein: CASSSYTGLVGNEQFF. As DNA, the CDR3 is TGTGCCAGTAGTTCCTACACAGGGTTGGTCGGCAATGAGCAGTTCTTC.

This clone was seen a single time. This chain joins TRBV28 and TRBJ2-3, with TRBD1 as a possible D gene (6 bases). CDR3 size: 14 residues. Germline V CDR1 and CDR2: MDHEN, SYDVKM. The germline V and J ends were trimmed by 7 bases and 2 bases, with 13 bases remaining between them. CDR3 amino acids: CASKGRGSTDTQYF. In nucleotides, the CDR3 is TGTGCCAGCAAGGGAAGGGGGTCCACAGATACGCAGTATTTT. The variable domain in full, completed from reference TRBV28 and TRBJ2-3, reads DVKVTQSSRYLVKRTGEKVFLECVQDMDHENMFWYRQDPGLGLRLIYFSYDVKMKEKGDIPEGYSVSREKKERFSLILESASTNQTSMYLCASKGRGSTDTQYFGPGTRLTVL.

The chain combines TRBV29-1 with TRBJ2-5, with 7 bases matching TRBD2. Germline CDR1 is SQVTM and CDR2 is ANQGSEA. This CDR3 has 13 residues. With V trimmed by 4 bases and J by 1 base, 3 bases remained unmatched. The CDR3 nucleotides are TGCAGCGTTGCGGGACTACTCCAAGAGACCCAGTACTTC. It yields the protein CSVAGLLQETQYF.

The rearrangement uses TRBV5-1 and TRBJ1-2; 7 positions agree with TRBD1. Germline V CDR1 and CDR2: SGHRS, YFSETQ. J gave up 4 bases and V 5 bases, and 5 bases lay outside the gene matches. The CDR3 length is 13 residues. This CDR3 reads CASRSGQIYGYTF. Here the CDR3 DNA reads TGCGCCAGCAGGTCGGGACAGATCTATGGCTACACCTTC.

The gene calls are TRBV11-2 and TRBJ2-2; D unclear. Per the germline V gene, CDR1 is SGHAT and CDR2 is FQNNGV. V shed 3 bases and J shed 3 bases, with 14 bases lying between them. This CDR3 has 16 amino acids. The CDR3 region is CASSFIIAAHTGELFF. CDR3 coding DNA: TGTGCCAGCAGCTTCATTATAGCCGCCCACACCGGGGAGCTGTTTTTT. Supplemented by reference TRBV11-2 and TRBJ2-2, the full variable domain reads EAGVAQSPRYKIIEKRQSVAFWCNPISGHATLYWYQQILGQGPKLLIQFQNNGVVDDSQLPKDRFSAERLKGVDSTLKIQPAKLEDSAVYLCASSFIIAAHTGELFFGEGSRLTVL.

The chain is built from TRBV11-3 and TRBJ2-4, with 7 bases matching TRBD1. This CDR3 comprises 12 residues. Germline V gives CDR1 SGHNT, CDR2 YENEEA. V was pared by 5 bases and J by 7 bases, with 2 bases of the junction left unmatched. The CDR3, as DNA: TGTGCCAGCAGCGTACAGGGGAACATTCAGTACTTC. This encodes CASSVQGNIQYF.

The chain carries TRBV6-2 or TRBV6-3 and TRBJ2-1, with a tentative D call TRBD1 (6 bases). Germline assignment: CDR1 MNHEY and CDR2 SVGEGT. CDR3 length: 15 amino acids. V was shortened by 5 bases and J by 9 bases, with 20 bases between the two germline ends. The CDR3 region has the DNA TGTGCCAGCAGTCCCCCAGGGGCCCGAAGTGGTGAGCAGTTCTTC. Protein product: CASSPPGARSGEQFF.

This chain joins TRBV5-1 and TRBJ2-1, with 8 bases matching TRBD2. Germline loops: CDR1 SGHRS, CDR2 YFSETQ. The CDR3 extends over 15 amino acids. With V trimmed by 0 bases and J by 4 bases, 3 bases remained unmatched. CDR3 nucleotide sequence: TGCGCCAGCAGCTTGGGCGGGAGGATTTACAATGAGCAGTTCTTC. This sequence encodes CASSLGGRIYNEQFF.

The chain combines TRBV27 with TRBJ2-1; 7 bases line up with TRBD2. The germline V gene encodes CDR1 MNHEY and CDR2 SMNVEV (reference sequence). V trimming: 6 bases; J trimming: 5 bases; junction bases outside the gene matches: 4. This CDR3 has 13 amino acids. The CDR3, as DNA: TGTGCCAGCAGGCCGGGACTAAACAATGAGCAGTTCTTC. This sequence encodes CASRPGLNNEQFF.

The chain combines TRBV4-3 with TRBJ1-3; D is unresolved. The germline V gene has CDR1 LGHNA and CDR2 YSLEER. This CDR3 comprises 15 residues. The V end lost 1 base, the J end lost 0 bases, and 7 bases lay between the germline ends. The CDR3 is CASSQGPGSGNTIYF. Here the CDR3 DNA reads TGCGCCAGCAGCCAAGGGCCAGGCTCTGGAAACACCATATATTTT.

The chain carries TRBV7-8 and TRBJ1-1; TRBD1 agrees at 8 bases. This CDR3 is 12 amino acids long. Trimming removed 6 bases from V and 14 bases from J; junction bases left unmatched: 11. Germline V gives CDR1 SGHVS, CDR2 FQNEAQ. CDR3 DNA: TGTGCCAGCAGATCGACAGGGGACCGTTTGTTCTTT. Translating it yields CASRSTGDRLFF. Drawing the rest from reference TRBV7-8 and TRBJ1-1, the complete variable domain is GAGVSQSPRYKVAKRGQDVALRCDPISGHVSLFWYQQALGQGPEFLTYFQNEAQLDKSGLPSDRFFAERPEGSVSTLKIQRTQQEDSAVYLCASRSTGDRLFFGQGTRLTVV.

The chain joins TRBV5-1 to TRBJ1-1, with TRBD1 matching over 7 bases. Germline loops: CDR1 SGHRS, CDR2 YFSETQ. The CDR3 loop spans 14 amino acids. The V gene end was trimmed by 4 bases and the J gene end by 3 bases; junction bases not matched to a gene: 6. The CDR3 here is CASSRGQSDTEAFF. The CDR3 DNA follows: TGCGCCAGCAGCCGGGGACAGTCCGACACTGAAGCTTTCTTT. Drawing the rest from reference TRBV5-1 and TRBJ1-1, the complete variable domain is KAGVTQTPRYLIKTRGQQVTLSCSPISGHRSVSWYQQTPGQGLQFLFEYFSETQRNKGNFPGRFSGRQFSNSRSEMNVSTLELGDSALYLCASSRGQSDTEAFFGQGTRLTVV.

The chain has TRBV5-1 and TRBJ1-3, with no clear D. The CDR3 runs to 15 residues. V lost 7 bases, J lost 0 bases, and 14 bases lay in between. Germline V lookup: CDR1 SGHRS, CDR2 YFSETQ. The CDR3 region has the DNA TGCGCCAGCCACCCCGGACTTTCCTCTGGAAACACCATATATTTT. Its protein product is CASHPGLSSGNTIYF.

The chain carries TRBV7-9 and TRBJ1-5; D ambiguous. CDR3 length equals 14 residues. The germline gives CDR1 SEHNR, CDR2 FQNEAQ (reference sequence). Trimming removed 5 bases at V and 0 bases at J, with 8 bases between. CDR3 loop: CASSREYSNQPQHF. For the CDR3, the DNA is TGTGCCAGCAGCCGGGAATATAGCAATCAGCCCCAGCATTTT.

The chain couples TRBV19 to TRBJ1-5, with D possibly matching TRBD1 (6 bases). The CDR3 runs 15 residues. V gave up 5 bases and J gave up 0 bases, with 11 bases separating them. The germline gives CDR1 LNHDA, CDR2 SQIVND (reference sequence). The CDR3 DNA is TGTGCCAGTAGTTCCGGACAGATTAGCAATCAGCCCCAGCATTTT. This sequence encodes CASSSGQISNQPQHF.

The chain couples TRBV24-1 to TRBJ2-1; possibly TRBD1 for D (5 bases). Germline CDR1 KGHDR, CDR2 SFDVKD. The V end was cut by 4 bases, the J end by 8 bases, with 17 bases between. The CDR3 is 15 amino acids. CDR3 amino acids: CATSDLWAGMDEQFF. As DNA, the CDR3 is TGTGCCACCAGTGACCTATGGGCAGGGATGGATGAGCAGTTCTTC.